The clone carrying this T cell receptor beta chain showed up just a few times. The antigen is not known. This CDR3 has 13 amino acids. V lost 5 bases and J lost 2, with 8 bases in between. Germline V gene lookup returns CDR1 SGHNT and CDR2 YENEEA. The data stem from a study of T cells after yellow fever vaccination. Researchers made TCR cDNA using 5'RACE template switching, and this step added a universal primer site and UMIs. Each CDR3 protein is one row after TCRdb ran MiXCR on the 5' RACE reads. The sample has 180,000 or so distinct CDR3 sequences, 8% to 13% seen once. Broader study findings: Most clones from primary vaccination resurfaced after the booster (approximately 97% CD4, approximately 88% CD8). The CD4 and CD8 compartments had a small share of their clonotypes in common. Weaker, the secondary response had a peak occurring faster, on day 5 versus 15.

V gene TRBV11-3 combines with J gene TRBJ2-3; maybe TRBD1 (6 bases). This sequence originates from a man aged 18 to 29 who received the YFV17D yellow fever vaccine. Specimen: CD8+ T cells sorted from PBMCs, collected 15 days after the yellow fever booster vaccination. As DNA, the CDR3 is TGTGCCAGCAGCCAGGGGACCACAGATACGCAGTATTTT. As protein: CASSQGTTDTQYF.